This T cell receptor delta chain was profiled in a study of γδ T cells in repeated Plasmodium falciparum infection (TCRdb year 2021). For the wider study: Malian children exposed to intense seasonal malaria transmission were enrolled in the natural-infection arm and compared with Australian children matched for age and gender. Samples from controlled-infection subjects were taken at baseline, just before selected infections, and 21 days after each infection. Four controlled human malaria infections were administered to five or six malaria-naive U.S. adults over 644 days by bites from P. falciparum NF54-infected Anopheles stephensi mosquitoes. The study examined how repeated Plasmodium falciparum infection shapes the human gammadelta T cell repertoire, using natural infection in Mali and controlled human malaria infection. Malian gammadelta TCR repertoires were analysed cross-sectionally in periods with no transmission and longitudinally across episodes of acute febrile malaria. Broad study findings and their caveats: A highly stable polyclonal repertoire over time and infection, with many inter-individual overlapping TCRgamma sequences, was shown by Vgamma9/Vdelta2+ TCR repertoires. Generalizability was limited because the Malian cohort came from a small rural village made up predominantly of one ethnic group. The controlled-infection cohort was small, limiting analysis of inter-individual variability in gammadelta T cell responses. Repeated controlled infections appeared to drive waves of new clonotype selection in Vdelta2-negative, largely Vdelta1+, gammadelta TCR repertoires. Compared with the repertoires of Australian children, the Vdelta2-negative gammadelta TCR repertoires of Malian children appeared more clonally expanded, less diverse and less shared.

For CDR1 and CDR2, the germline V gene (reference sequence) lists VTNFRS and LTSSGIE. V is pruned by 4 bases and J by 1 base, leaving 16 bases of the junction without a gene match. Including the terminal cysteine and phenylalanine, the CDR3 comprises 19 residues. Only CDR3 DNA is held: 57 bases, read in frame from base 1. The library was built by means of multiplex PCR. Sequenced on an Illumina MiSeq. From each sorted gammadelta T cell sample, both TCR gamma (TRG) and TCR delta (TRD) chains were sequenced. From the authors' description of their analysis: Clonotype tree plots, accumulated frequency of the top 20 clonotypes, diversity index (DI) and D75 metrics were included in the repertoire analyses. Clonotypes were called again by TCRdb from the public reads via CATT, and duplicate nucleotide sequences were then merged into one entry. In this record, the V and J calls reflect TCRdb's handling and not the investigators' own analysis. Across this sample there are roughly 90,000 delta-chain clones, with roughly 1.4% seen only once. In total, the top ten clones hold about 10% of the sample.

In its sample, this clone was seen a few times. Its recognized antigen is unknown. For this DNA, TCRdb reports the protein of a much larger clone, which diverges at residue 5, most likely from a read error; the protein presented here is translated directly from the DNA. Vgamma9/Vdelta2+ and Vdelta2-negative gammadelta T cell populations were flow-sorted from peripheral blood mononuclear cells for bulk TCR repertoire analysis. Rearrangement joined TRAV36/DV7 to TRDJ1, with TRDD3 identical over 13 junction bases. In the absence of a J gene in TCRdb, the DNA was matched to germline to assign it here. The sample taken for sequencing was gamma-delta T cells from blood. This receptor was taken from a pool of human donors (malaria-infected and uninfected, not separated). The CDR3 reads CAVTLPTGGYVHFTDKLIF. The nucleotide sequence is TGTGCTGTGACCCTTCCCACTGGGGGATACGTCCACTTCACCGATAAACTCATCTTT.